A selection of T cell receptor beta chains follows, all from one sample in a study of shared clonotypes between healthy human individuals. The protocol was immunoSEQ multiplex PCR, while the TCRdb copy is restricted to in-frame clones and leaves out a portion. The sample has about 2 million clones, about 94% seen once. The sequenced sample consisted of naive CD8+ T cells sorted from blood. The source is a man between 18 and 29 years old in good health. Both conserved end residues are part of each CDR3. D genes are given only for firm matches. Clone size is not always given. Where it is, it says once, few, many or a class for expanded clones.

TRBV10-2	TRBJ2-7	-	TRBD2	CASSGKGLAEGPSFEQYF	TGCGCCAGCAGCGGTAAAGGGCTAGCGGAGGGACCCTCTTTCGAGCAGTACTTC
TRBV20-1	TRBJ2-1	-	-	CSARRYNEQFF	TGCAGTGCTAGACGATACAATGAGCAGTTCTTC
TRBV27	TRBJ2-3	-	-	CASTSRDLSTDTQYF	TGTGCCAGCACTTCCCGGGACCTTAGCACAGATACGCAGTATTTT
TRBV27	TRBJ2-1	-	-	CASSLGPTYNEQFF	TGTGCCAGCAGTTTGGGACCTACCTACAATGAGCAGTTCTTC
TRBV5-6	TRBJ2-7	-	-	CASSLARGPLDEQYF	TGTGCCAGCAGCTTGGCCAGGGGCCCACTGGACGAGCAGTACTTC
TRBV11-2	TRBJ1-1	-	-	CASSLFKNTEAFF	TGTGCCAGCAGCTTATTTAAGAACACTGAAGCTTTCTTT
TRBV4-1	TRBJ2-1	once	TRBD2	CASSHQTSGGRYNEQFF	TGCGCCAGCAGCCACCAGACTAGCGGGGGGCGGTACAATGAGCAGTTCTTC
TRBV9	TRBJ2-5	-	-	CASSVVPGLWETQYF	TGTGCCAGCAGCGTAGTCCCAGGGCTGTGGGAGACCCAGTACTTC
TRBV9	TRBJ2-1	-	-	CASSVGGGSEQFF	TGTGCCAGCAGCGTGGGCGGTGGGAGTGAGCAGTTCTTC
TRBV7-2	TRBJ2-2	-	-	CASSFIQGEGFTGELFF	TGTGCCAGCAGCTTCATACAGGGTGAAGGATTTACCGGGGAGCTGTTTTTT
TRBV4-2	TRBJ2-7	few	TRBD2	CASSLELAGAYEQYF	TGTGCCAGCAGCCTAGAACTAGCGGGCGCCTACGAGCAGTACTTC
TRBV4-1	TRBJ2-6	-	-	CASSQAQGSGANVLTF	TGCGCCAGCAGCCAAGCACAGGGTTCTGGGGCCAACGTCCTGACTTTC
TRBV12-5	TRBJ1-1	-	-	CASGLSIIGNTEAFF	TGTGCTAGTGGTTTGTCTATTATTGGGAACACTGAAGCTTTCTTT
TRBV5-1	TRBJ2-4	-	TRBD2	CASSLAGGPKNIQYF	TGCGCCAGCAGCTTAGCGGGAGGGCCCAAAAACATTCAGTACTTC
TRBV4-3	TRBJ2-3	-	-	CASSQDDSGGADTQYF	TGCGCCAGCAGCCAAGATGACTCAGGGGGGGCAGATACGCAGTATTTT
TRBV30	TRBJ2-7	-	-	CAWSVERWVEQYF	TGTGCCTGGAGTGTCGAGCGATGGGTTGAGCAGTACTTC
TRBV7-9	TRBJ1-1	-	TRBD1	CASSRTGGGWGNTEAFF	TGTGCCAGCAGCCGGACAGGGGGAGGATGGGGGAACACTGAAGCTTTCTTT
TRBV29-1	TRBJ2-7	-	TRBD1	CSVEDGQGPWYEQYF	TGCAGCGTTGAAGATGGACAGGGTCCTTGGTACGAGCAGTACTTC
TRBV27	TRBJ2-3	-	-	CASSLSMGTDTQYF	TGTGCCAGCAGTTTATCGATGGGCACAGATACGCAGTATTTT
TRBV28	TRBJ1-3	-	-	CASSLVDSGNTIYF	TGTGCCAGCAGTTTGGTAGACTCTGGAAACACCATATATTTT
TRBV28	TRBJ2-7	-	-	CASIPGGEDDEQYF	TGTGCCAGCATTCCAGGAGGTGAGGACGACGAGCAGTACTTC
TRBV28	TRBJ2-3	once	-	CASSFHRESTDTQYF	TGTGCCAGCAGTTTCCACAGGGAAAGCACAGATACGCAGTATTTT
TRBV11-2	TRBJ1-1	once	-	CASLSTVNTEAFF	TGTGCCAGTCTGAGTACAGTGAACACTGAAGCTTTCTTT
TRBV29-1	TRBJ1-2	-	-	CSVPKGGYGYTF	TGCAGCGTCCCAAAGGGGGGTTATGGCTACACCTTC
TRBV7-9	TRBJ2-3	-	-	CASSGILSTDTQYF	TGTGCCAGCAGCGGGATCCTGAGCACAGATACGCAGTATTTT
TRBV6-5	TRBJ1-2	-	-	CASSYSPGNYGYTF	TGTGCCAGCAGTTACTCTCCAGGAAACTATGGCTACACCTTC
TRBV5-1	TRBJ2-7	-	TRBD1	CASSWTGTYEQYF	TGCGCCAGCAGTTGGACAGGGACCTACGAGCAGTACTTC
TRBV28	TRBJ1-1	-	-	CASSPWTEHGAFF	TGTGCCAGCAGTCCGTGGACGGAGCACGGAGCTTTCTTT
TRBV4-3	TRBJ2-5	-	-	CASSQEVARKGTEETQYF	TGCGCCAGCAGCCAAGAAGTGGCGAGGAAGGGTACCGAAGAGACCCAGTACTTC
TRBV7-9	TRBJ2-2	-	-	CASSPPSGELFF	TGTGCCAGCAGCCCACCCTCCGGGGAGCTGTTTTTT
TRBV6-6	TRBJ2-7	-	TRBD1	CASSYLGTVSSYEQYF	TGTGCCAGCAGTTACCTAGGGACAGTGAGCTCCTACGAGCAGTACTTC
TRBV7-9	TRBJ2-1	-	-	CASSLGPTHYSYNEQFF	TGTGCCAGCAGCTTAGGCCCAACACACTACTCCTACAATGAGCAGTTCTTC
TRBV9	TRBJ2-1	-	TRBD2	CASSEGLAGPAGEQFF	TGTGCCAGCAGCGAAGGGCTAGCGGGCCCCGCGGGTGAGCAGTTCTTC
TRBV5-4	TRBJ2-5	-	TRBD2	CASSLTSGTGETQYF	TGTGCCAGCAGCTTGACTAGCGGGACCGGAGAGACCCAGTACTTC
TRBV27	TRBJ1-1	-	TRBD1	CASWTGGVDEAFF	TGTGCCAGCTGGACAGGGGGTGTAGATGAAGCTTTCTTT
TRBV9	TRBJ2-3	once	TRBD1	CASSVDGTGASTDTQYF	TGTGCCAGCAGCGTAGATGGGACAGGGGCGAGCACAGATACGCAGTATTTT
TRBV10-3	TRBJ2-7	-	-	CAIGRSLGGSYEQYF	TGTGCCATCGGGCGGTCTCTAGGAGGCTCCTACGAGCAGTACTTC
TRBV6-5	TRBJ2-7	-	-	CASGDGNPSSYEQYF	TGTGCCAGCGGAGACGGGAATCCGAGCTCCTACGAGCAGTACTTC
TRBV4-1	TRBJ2-1	-	TRBD2	CASSQDRTSSGIEEFF	TGCGCCAGCAGCCAAGATCGGACCTCAAGCGGGATAGAGGAGTTCTTC
TRBV9	TRBJ2-5	-	TRBD1	CASSPHTTGVGSQETQYF	TGTGCCAGCAGCCCTCATACTACAGGGGTCGGAAGCCAAGAGACCCAGTACTTC
TRBV27	TRBJ2-1	-	-	CASSLSGPWASTNEQFF	TGTGCCAGCAGTTTGTCAGGGCCGTGGGCCTCCACCAATGAGCAGTTCTTC
TRBV7-9	TRBJ2-5	-	-	CASSGSSGIEETQYF	TGTGCCAGCAGCGGATCCTCGGGGATCGAAGAGACCCAGTACTTC
TRBV15	TRBJ1-1	-	-	CATSTFMNTEAFF	TGTGCCACCAGCACATTTATGAACACTGAAGCTTTCTTT
TRBV5-4	TRBJ2-7	-	TRBD2	CASSPAGSGRFLSYEQYF	TGTGCCAGCAGCCCGGCCGGTAGCGGGAGGTTCCTCTCCTACGAGCAGTACTTC
TRBV5-1	TRBJ2-3	-	-	CASSLQDSTSTDTQYF	TGCGCCAGCAGCTTACAGGACAGCACTAGCACAGATACGCAGTATTTT
TRBV27	TRBJ1-1	-	TRBD1	CASSPAWGQGGTEAFF	TGTGCCAGCAGTCCAGCTTGGGGACAGGGGGGAACTGAAGCTTTCTTT
TRBV4-2	TRBJ2-7	-	-	CASSQDRLSSYEQYF	TGTGCCAGCAGCCAAGACCGCTTGAGCTCCTACGAGCAGTACTTC
TRBV2	TRBJ2-1	-	-	CASSVAPSYNEQFF	TGTGCCAGCAGTGTAGCACCCTCCTACAATGAGCAGTTCTTC
TRBV7-6	TRBJ2-7	-	TRBD2	CASSLLAGPTYEQYF	TGTGCCAGCAGCTTGCTAGCGGGACCTACATACGAGCAGTACTTC
TRBV4-3	TRBJ2-5	-	-	CASSQDSGVETQYF	TGCGCCAGCAGCCAAGACTCTGGGGTAGAGACCCAGTACTTC
TRBV6-5	TRBJ2-3	-	TRBD1	CASSWGQSTDTQYF	TGTGCCAGCAGCTGGGGACAGAGCACAGATACGCAGTATTTT
TRBV2	TRBJ2-3	-	TRBD1	CATSEQGPTDTQYF	TGTGCCACTTCCGAACAGGGGCCCACAGATACGCAGTATTTT
TRBV11-3	TRBJ2-2	-	TRBD2	CASSWTSGNPTGELFF	TGTGCCAGCAGCTGGACTAGCGGGAACCCCACCGGGGAGCTGTTTTTT
TRBV11-2	TRBJ1-1	-	-	CASSSEPPLMNTEAFF	TGTGCCAGCAGCTCCGAGCCGCCCCTCATGAACACTGAAGCTTTCTTT
TRBV7-9	TRBJ2-7	once	-	CASSSTGGSYEQYF	TGTGCCAGCAGCTCGACAGGAGGCTCCTACGAGCAGTACTTC
TRBV28	TRBJ2-7	-	-	CASSSRENSGNAAYEQYF	TGTGCCAGCAGTTCACGAGAAAATTCAGGGAACGCGGCCTACGAGCAGTACTTC
TRBV7-9	TRBJ2-7	-	-	CASSLDGSSYEQYF	TGTGCCAGCAGCTTAGACGGATCCTCCTACGAGCAGTACTTC